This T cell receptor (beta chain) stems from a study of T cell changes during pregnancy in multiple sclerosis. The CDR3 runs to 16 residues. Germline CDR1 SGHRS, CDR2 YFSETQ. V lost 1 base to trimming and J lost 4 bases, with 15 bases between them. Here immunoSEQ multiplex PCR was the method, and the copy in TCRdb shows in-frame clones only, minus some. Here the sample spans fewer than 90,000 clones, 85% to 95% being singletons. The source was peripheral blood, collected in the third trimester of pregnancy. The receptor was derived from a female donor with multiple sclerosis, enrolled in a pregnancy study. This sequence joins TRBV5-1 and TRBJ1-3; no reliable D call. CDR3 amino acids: CASSLSTLDAGNTIYF. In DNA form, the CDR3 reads TGCGCCAGCAGCTTGAGTACTCTCGATGCCGGAAACACCATATATTTT.